The text below deals with one T cell receptor beta chain. The sample is drawn from a study of PD-L1 blockade in urothelial cancer. Sequencing used immunoSEQ multiplex PCR; TCRdb keeps in-frame clones, though not all of them. The data contain more than 65,000 clones, around 90% of them singletons. V gave up 5 bases and J gave up 4 bases; unmatched junction bases: 7. This CDR3 is 16 amino acids long. From germline, CDR1 is KGHSH and CDR2 LQKENI. This receptor was obtained from a woman in her sixties or seventies with urothelial cancer. This rearrangement joins TRBV18 to TRBJ2-5, with 13 bases identical to TRBD2. Specimen: PBMCs, collected around atezolizumab (anti-PD-L1) treatment. CDR3 in DNA: TGTGCCAGCTCAACAACACTAGCGGGAGGGGGAGAGACCCAGTACTTC. Its translation: CASSTTLAGGGETQYF.